This T cell receptor (beta chain) was profiled in a study of blood T cells in healthy people across ages. The CDR3 consists of 13 residues. V lost 6 bases and J lost 7, with 16 bases in between. This clonotype was observed many times. A second PCR of about 6 to 11 cycles used a sample-barcoded 5' primer and a J-beta primer mix. TCRdb fed the 5' RACE reads into MiXCR, producing one record per CDR3 protein. The sample carries hundreds of thousands of distinct CDR3 sequences, around 48% recorded once. The origin of this receptor is a man aged 25 to 40 in good health. The specimen sequenced was blood. The rearrangement uses TRBV12-3 or TRBV12-4 and TRBJ2-7, with D perhaps matching TRBD2 (6 bases). In DNA, the CDR3 is TGTGCCAGCAGGCAAACCGGGACTGGGGAGCAGTACTTC. Translation: CASRQTGTGEQYF.